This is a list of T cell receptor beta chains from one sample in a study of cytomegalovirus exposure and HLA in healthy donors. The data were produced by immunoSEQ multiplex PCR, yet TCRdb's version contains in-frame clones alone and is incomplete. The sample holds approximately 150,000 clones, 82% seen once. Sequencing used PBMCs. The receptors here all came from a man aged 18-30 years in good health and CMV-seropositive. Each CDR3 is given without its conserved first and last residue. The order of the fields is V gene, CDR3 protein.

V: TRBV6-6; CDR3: ASRQGSYEQY
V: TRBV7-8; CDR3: ASSPPVDTQY
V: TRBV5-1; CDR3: ASSLGQGASTGELF
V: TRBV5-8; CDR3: ASSLWDRANSNQPQH
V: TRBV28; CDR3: ASSDGRGYT
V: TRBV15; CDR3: ATSRKPYYTGVNTGELF
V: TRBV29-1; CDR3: SVHGTLQETQY
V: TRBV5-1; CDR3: ASSPGTNTEAF
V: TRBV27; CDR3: ASSFLGGIENQPQH
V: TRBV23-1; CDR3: ASSLIADQETQY
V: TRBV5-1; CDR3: ASSLGSPGTGELF
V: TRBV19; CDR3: ASSLVERNQPQH
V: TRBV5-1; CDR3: ASSLAGESHQPQH
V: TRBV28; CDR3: ASRHPGQGAEKLF
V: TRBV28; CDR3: ASSLYNSHSSYEQY
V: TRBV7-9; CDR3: ASSLGDRGATEAF
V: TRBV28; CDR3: ASSLAERLLNYGYT
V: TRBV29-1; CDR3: SNKQRLRTEAF
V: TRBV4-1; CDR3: ASSQEGGGRGGDLAKNIQY
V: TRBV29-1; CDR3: SVVPSAGLAKQF
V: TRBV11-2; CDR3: ASSPADPWTSGGYEQY
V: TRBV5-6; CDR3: ASTWTGKPYEQY
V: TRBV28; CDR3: AARAGFEKLF
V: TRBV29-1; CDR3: SSKRGSTDTQY
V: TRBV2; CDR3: ASSGIPGQGFTGELF
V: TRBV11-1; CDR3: ASSGLAGGETQY
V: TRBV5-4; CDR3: ASGRDTDYGYT
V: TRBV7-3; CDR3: ASSPRTGEGEQY
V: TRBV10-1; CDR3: ASSAAEIVGRNEQF
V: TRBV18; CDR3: ASSRGLAGDSYEQY
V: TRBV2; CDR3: ASRRGDRGLNEQF
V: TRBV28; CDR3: ASMGQTGYT
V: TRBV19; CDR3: ASSNQALNTEAF
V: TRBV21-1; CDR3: ASSKGASGSRSYEQY
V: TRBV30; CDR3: AWTSKAGGGYGYT
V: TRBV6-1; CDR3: ASSLQYTGELF
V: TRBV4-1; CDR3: ASSQPQGGMNTEAF
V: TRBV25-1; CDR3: ASLPGLGGATEAF
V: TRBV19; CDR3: ASSIDPWRDTGELF
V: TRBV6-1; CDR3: ASSEAGPRTYEQY
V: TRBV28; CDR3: ATNSGGDTGANVLT
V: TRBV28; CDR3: ASSFGGQPQH
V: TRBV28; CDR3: ASSLTGTGIYGYT
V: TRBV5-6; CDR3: ASSVLGQGSYEQY
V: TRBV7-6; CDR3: ASSRDTSSYEQY
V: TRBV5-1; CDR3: ASSAQKGIAAGELF